This TCR beta chain was profiled in a study of cytomegalovirus exposure and HLA in healthy donors. Study background: A prior study identified 117 million unique TCR beta sequences from about 179 million T cells. General observations from the study: The study found most TCR sequences rare, yet found some public TCRs in many donors. In an earlier analysis, most TCR beta V segments were productive about 90% or about 30% of the time. Later, an analysis showed that TCR beta chains associated with HLA were more clonally expanded than others that were equally common.

Details on this clone: Its matching antigen is unknown.

Use of 60 Vbeta and 13 Jbeta primers characterized the PCR. The protocol was immunoSEQ multiplex PCR, while the TCRdb copy is restricted to in-frame clones and leaves out a portion. This sample contains around 130,000 clones. Deletions cut 2 bases from V and 7 bases from J, with 12 bases between. Germline V gene sequence: CDR1 SGHDN, CDR2 FVKESK. The CDR3 contains 15 residues. The sequence derives from a woman aged 55-69 years in good health and CMV-seronegative. The sample taken for sequencing was PBMCs. V and J are TRBV14 and TRBJ1-6; tentatively, D is TRBD1 (6 bases). Here the CDR3 reads CASSQISGANSPLHF. CDR3 nucleotides: TGTGCCAGCAGCCAAATCTCAGGGGCGAATTCACCCCTCCACTTT.